This paragraph covers one T cell receptor beta chain sequence. Its antigen is currently not known. No much larger clonotype is one base removed from it; base qualities were not supplied. Moderately to severely active disease, a Clinical Activity Score of at least 3, a NOSPECS grade of at least 4, and a duration under 3 months were present in ophthalmopathy patients. The study excluded patients with uncontrolled infections, other autoimmune diseases, pregnancy or lactation. Diagnoses were established on the basis of clinical symptoms, serum thyroxine and TRAb, thyroid ultrasound, and orbital computed tomography. Ficoll-Paque density gradient centrifugation was used to isolate PBMCs from approximately 11 ml of fresh peripheral blood. Total RNA was extracted with Trizol reagent, and quality was checked on an Agilent 2100 Bioanalyzer. The sample belongs to a study of T cells in Graves' hyperthyroidism and ophthalmopathy (dated by TCRdb to 2018 to 2020). Background on the whole study: Peripheral blood was sampled at the time of initial diagnosis, prior to any treatment. In addition, the study compared T-cell repertoires in thyroid tissue and in blood from about 6 Graves' hyperthyroidism patients. Whether ophthalmopathy could be predicted prospectively was tested in an independent validation cohort made up of roughly 19 hyperthyroidism patients plus 17 patients who later progressed to ophthalmopathy. TCR Vbeta CDR3 sequencing of some 140 peripheral blood samples (roughly 43 ophthalmopathy, roughly 72 hyperthyroidism and some 17 progressor patients) is reported in the paper. For training and testing, the roughly 100 patients in the discovery cohort were randomly divided in a 7:3 ratio. Once sampling was done, hyperthyroidism patients were given methimazole at a starting dose of 30 mg daily, whereas ophthalmopathy patients were given high-dose intravenous methylprednisolone. A discovery cohort of about a hundred patients, roughly 45 with Graves' ophthalmopathy and 55 to 60 with stable Graves' hyperthyroidism, was used to find distinguishing TCR V-J signatures.

TCR beta CDR3 regions were amplified from RNA transcripts. The TCR CDR3 was subjected to a first round of RT-PCR using the HTBI primer set and the Qiagen OneStep RT-PCR kit. Libraries were constructed in a second round of multiplex PCR, after which size selection and purification were carried out. Sequencing of the libraries was done on an Illumina HiSeq2000 using paired-end 100 bp reads. Per the original workflow: SOAPnuke was used to process the raw data, removing reads that contained adapters or uncalled bases, had a mean Phred below 15, or lacked an exact match to the constant primer or identifier. High-quality paired reads were merged with COPE v1.2.5, and unique nucleotide sequences were defined as clonotypes. MiTCR v1.1 was used to align the clonotypes against IMGT TRBV, TRBD and TRBJ reference segments. The analysis included only V-J combinations with a frequency above 0.0001, which together covered roughly 99% of the repertoires. A TCS score was defined as the ratio between F50 (clonal expansion) and ExV (chaos), using BLOSUM62-based TCRdist between CDR3 peptides within each V-J. Welch's t-statistics and random forest reduced around 520 V-J features to 10 to 15, which were used in a naive Bayes classifier (R e1071). TCRdb cleaned the public reads at Q25 with fastp, built clones with MiXCR and kept in-frame beta chains. Each record represents a unique CDR3 protein, reported with the most common genes and DNA among its rows. TCRdb's processing, not the authors' own work, is the source of the V and J calls. The sample profile shows about 640,000 distinct CDR3 sequences; about a fifth of them were found once. The top ten hold 34% of the sample.

For this chain, trimming is 3 bases at the V end and 1 base at the J end, and the number of junction bases without a gene match is 6. From the cysteine up to the phenylalanine, the CDR3 has a length of 17 residues. Here the CDR3 DNA is all that survives: 51 bases in frame from base 1. Sequences SGHTA (CDR1) and FQGNSA (CDR2) are obtained from the germline V gene. Paper-wide results and their limitations: In validation, the model predicted progression to ophthalmopathy a median of around six months before onset, with about 71% sensitivity and roughly 77% specificity. Most expanded thyroid clonotypes (frequency above 0.001) were also detected in blood, suggesting blood repertoires may reflect thyroid immune responses. A 13 V-J signature model separated ophthalmopathy from stable hyperthyroidism, with around 91% sensitivity and just under 84% specificity in cross-validation and 80%/75% in testing. Sample size was not statistically predetermined, and blinding of investigators to group allocation was not performed.

Sequenced sample: blood. Recombination joined TRBV7-2 with TRBJ2-2; TRBD2 fits 9 bases in the junction. The receptor comes from a man aged 25 to 40 with Graves' ophthalmopathy. The nucleotides are TGTGCCAGCAGCTTGGGTGGGACTAGCAGGAACACCGGGGAGCTGTTTTTT. Translated, it gives CASSLGGTSRNTGELFF.